This TCR beta chain originates from a study of cytomegalovirus exposure and HLA in healthy donors (TCRdb year 2017). Regarding the research as a whole: An earlier analysis of some 600 of the donors reported roughly 300 Gb of sequence data and about 120 million unique TCR beta sequences obtained from about 179 million T cells. Roughly 300 gigabases of sequencing data and 80 million or so unique TCR sequences were included in an early release covering about 600 HLA-typed donors. Of the 300 to 450 genotyped donors, approximately 83% fell in the genetic ancestry cluster associated with self-reported Caucasian donors. The study aimed to test whether signatures of past pathogen exposure could be identified by cataloging public T cell receptors. The study profiled the T cell repertoires of under 850 subjects by immunosequencing and related them to cytomegalovirus serostatus. A separate validation cohort of about 110 different subjects was used in addition to the roughly 700-subject first cohort. High-throughput TCR immunosequencing, statistical association of individual TCRs with disease status, and machine learning were combined to predict cytomegalovirus infection status. In a later analysis, previously published TCR beta repertoires from several hundred donors were re-analyzed and high-resolution HLA genotyping was added so that TCR occurrence patterns could be studied. The later analysis used no new phenotypic data to find candidate immune exposures, relying instead on TCR beta sequences and their occurrence across donors. An earlier analysis of 500 to 750 of the donors applied high-throughput TCR beta sequencing to assess whether each TCR beta V gene segment acted as functional or pseudogenic. Donor age, sex, ethnicity and CMV serostatus were compiled together with the repertoire data. In a later genetic analysis, genome-wide SNP genotypes for about 55% of the roughly 700 donors were used, and that subset was treated as a discovery cohort. Every discovery cohort repertoire had been produced on one sequencing platform. HLA typing included class I and class II loci at four-digit resolution. The number of donors typed differed by locus, with roughly 620-630 for A, B, C, DRB1 and DQB1, 522 for DQA1, 600 to 610 for DPA1, and some 450 for DPB1. Because of strong linkage in the cohort, 5 or 6 DR-DQ haplotypes were treated as single units for association and clustering. Among 350 to 400 genotyped donors of the cohort, an average of around 240,000 unique TCR beta nucleotide sequences were sequenced per donor, around 20% of them non-productive. General findings and caveats noted by the study authors: A further reported finding was that TCR beta sequences accurately predicted the HLA-A and HLA-B alleles for most subjects in the first cohort. Several of the top co-occurrence clusters appeared to be linked to parvovirus B19, influenza, CMV and Epstein-Barr virus, according to a later analysis. Because HLA typing was missing for some donors at each locus, association tests included only the typed subset. A later genetic analysis associated a missense DCLRE1C variant with V-gene and J-gene trimming of TCR beta chains, and an independent cohort replicated the association. The study listed 150 to 200 TCR beta chains as associated with cytomegalovirus. CMV serostatus was the only immune exposure information available for the cohort. A later analysis associated 16,951 TCR beta sequences with specific HLA alleles at a false discovery rate of 0.05. The cohort was sequenced for TCR beta chains only, and without alpha or paired-chain data the features that could be detected were limited. According to a later genetic analysis, donors in an Asian-associated ancestry cluster had fewer N-insertions in productive TCRs than the approximately 710-donor mean. Compared with equally common non-associated chains, HLA-associated TCR beta chains in a later analysis were more clonally expanded and had lower generation probabilities. A few of the identified cytomegalovirus-associated TCR beta chains were confirmed in vitro to be specific for cytomegalovirus antigens. Most TCR sequences were observed very rarely across donors, whereas some public TCRs were present in many individuals. Cytomegalovirus status was reported to be diagnosed by the classifier with high specificity and sensitivity in both the original and validation cohorts. According to a later analysis, most CMV-associated TCR beta chains appeared to be HLA-restricted, and the HLA associations seemed to be driven largely by CMV exposure. Broadly in line with IMGT annotations, most TCR beta V segments showed up in productive rearrangements about 87% or about 30% of the time in an earlier analysis of around 550 of the donors. Assigning TCR associations to individual alleles was difficult when HLA alleles, especially DR and DQ, strongly co-occurred. Sequencing depth was assumed to be roughly uniform across donors in the presence/absence analyses, though that assumption may not hold. The earlier analysis of some 560 of the donors excluded some 15 rarely observed V segments, including chromosome 9 orphons, because counts were too low. A cluster of highly shared sequence variants was judged likely to represent a technical artifact of the sequencing pipeline. Some IMGT-functional V segments, including TRBV6-2 and TRBV6-3, could not be distinguished by the 87-base-pair reads and were therefore excluded. Correlated functional status among segregating V segments might reflect linkage disequilibrium, but an unknown experimental factor could not be ruled out. The authors suggested that the approach could potentially be extended to other disease states and immunological phenotypes. In a later analysis, the rate of TCR association differed among HLA loci, with DRB1 alleles having the most associated TCRs and HLA-C alleles having the fewest.

Libraries were built with the immunoSEQ multiplex PCR assay. The multiplex PCR relied on a mix of 60 forward primers for TCR Vbeta segments and 13 reverse primers for TCR Jbeta segments. The CDR3 region of rearranged TCR beta genes was amplified from genomic DNA by a multiplex PCR assay. On the Illumina HiSeq System, the amplified TCR beta libraries were sequenced as 87-base-pair reads. The study's processing was this. In a later analysis, approximately 74 million unique TCR beta chains were counted across the approximately 640 repertoires, and roughly 11 million of these chains were shared by at least two donors. Raw reads were error-corrected and collapsed into unique sequences with a nearest-neighbor algorithm that merged closely related sequences to remove PCR and sequencing errors. V, D and J gene segments were assigned by aligning CDR3 sequences to IMGT reference sequences. For a sequence to be retained, a match of at least six nucleotides to both a V gene segment and a J gene segment was required. Rearrangements were classified as productive when the CDR3 lacked stop codons and remained in frame with V and J, and all other rearrangements were classified as non-productive. CDR3 was defined by IMGT convention, running from the second conserved V-encoded cysteine to the conserved J-encoded phenylalanine. The earlier analysis of fewer than 750 of the donors excluded sequences that lacked an unambiguous match to a single V gene segment. In an earlier analysis of approximately 550 of the donors, V segments were called functional above 56.7% productive rearrangements and were called segregating when the between-donor standard deviation exceeded 5%. A statistical classification framework was developed to diagnose cytomegalovirus status using the catalog of TCR beta chain sequences. A later analysis assigned V and J genes by comparing TCR nucleotide sequences with IMGT/GENE-DB human TR gene sequences. The TCRdist pipeline was used in a later analysis to assign CDR3 sequences and most-parsimonious VDJ recombination scenarios. In a later analysis, each TCR beta chain was defined by its CDR3 amino acid sequence together with its V-gene family, and reads without a unique V-gene family were excluded. As a way to deal with suspected cross-contamination and a sequencing artifact, a later analysis dropped 500 to 700 nucleotide sequences that were highly shared and had low generation probability. In a later analysis, a clonal expansion index for each public chain was calculated from normalized within-repertoire ranks of inferred template counts. In a later analysis, generation probabilities were computed with a VDJ recombination model fitted to out-of-frame rearrangements, and the resulting probabilities were checked against IGoR. In a later analysis, hypergeometric tests were used to score TCR-TCR, TCR-HLA and TCR-CMV co-occurrence, with a repertoire-size bias correction applied to TCR pairs. In a later analysis, false discovery rates were estimated by permuting HLA or CMV assignments 20 times. In a later analysis, co-occurring TCRs were grouped using DBSCAN, and TCRdist sequence similarity was added for clustering within HLA-allele-positive subsets. Repertoires with fewer than 30,000 or more than 120,000 public chains were left out of co-occurrence clustering, as were about five repertoires with anomalous nucleotide sharing. The clones in this table, taken by TCRdb from immuneACCESS, are in-frame only. Not every clone is retained; where verified, under half of the shortfall comes from an unresolved V gene, and the cause of the rest is unknown. The V and J calls and clone size come from that table; D and trimming were worked out from the DNA. The sample table contains 63,000 or so clones; only one count was recorded for over 75% of them. 4% to 5.5% of the sample rests with the top ten.

V is pruned by 5 bases and J by 3 bases, leaving 7 bases of the junction without a gene match. CDR1 and CDR2, looked up from the germline V gene, are SGHTA and FQGNSA. Measured from the cysteine to the phenylalanine, the CDR3 is 15 residues long. CDR3 DNA is the only sequence kept; it has 45 bases, read in frame from the first base. This clone is a singleton in its sample. The antigen it binds to is not known. Base-call qualities are not available, and no considerably larger clone is one nucleotide away. The cohort comprised 670 or so healthy bone marrow donors. Cohort members were all nominally healthy when sampled, although unrecorded immune exposures were likely present. The donor was CMV seronegative and belonged to the group of under 400 seronegative cohort members. Each donor provided a peripheral blood sample, and peripheral blood mononuclear cells were used for TCR beta sequencing. The Qiagen DNeasy Blood Extraction Kit was used to extract genomic DNA from the blood cell samples.

The sequence was collected from a woman aged 30 to 39 in good health and CMV-seronegative. This receptor chain uses TRBV7-2 and TRBJ2-7; 10 middle bases align to TRBD2. Sequencing was done on a sample of PBMCs. Here is the DNA: TGTGCCAGCAGCCAGGCTAGCGGGAGCTACTACGAGCAGTACTTC. The encoded protein is CASSQASGSYYEQYF.